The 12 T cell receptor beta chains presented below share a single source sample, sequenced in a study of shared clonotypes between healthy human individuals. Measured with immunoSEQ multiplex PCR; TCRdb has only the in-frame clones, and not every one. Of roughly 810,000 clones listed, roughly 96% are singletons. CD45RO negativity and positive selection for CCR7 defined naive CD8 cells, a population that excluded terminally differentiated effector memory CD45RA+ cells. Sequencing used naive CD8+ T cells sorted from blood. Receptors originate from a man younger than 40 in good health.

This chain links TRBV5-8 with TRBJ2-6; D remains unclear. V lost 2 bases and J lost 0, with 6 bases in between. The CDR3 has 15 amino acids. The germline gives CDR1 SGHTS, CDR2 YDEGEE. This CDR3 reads CASSFDTSGANVLTF. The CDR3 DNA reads TGTGCCAGCAGCTTCGACACCTCTGGGGCCAACGTCCTGACTTTC. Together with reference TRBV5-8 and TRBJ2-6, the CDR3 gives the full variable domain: EAGVTQSPTHLIKTRGQQATLRCSPISGHTSVYWYQQALGLGLQFLLWYDEGEERNRGNFPPRFSGRQFPNYSSELNVNALELEDSALYLCASSFDTSGANVLTFGAGSRLTVL.

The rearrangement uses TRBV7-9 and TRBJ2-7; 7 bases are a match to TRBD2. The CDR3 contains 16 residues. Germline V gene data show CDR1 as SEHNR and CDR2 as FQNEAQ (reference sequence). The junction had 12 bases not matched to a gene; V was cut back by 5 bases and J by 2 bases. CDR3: CASSPPRGGRAYEQYF. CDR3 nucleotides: TGTGCCAGCAGCCCGCCTAGGGGAGGGAGAGCCTACGAGCAGTACTTC.

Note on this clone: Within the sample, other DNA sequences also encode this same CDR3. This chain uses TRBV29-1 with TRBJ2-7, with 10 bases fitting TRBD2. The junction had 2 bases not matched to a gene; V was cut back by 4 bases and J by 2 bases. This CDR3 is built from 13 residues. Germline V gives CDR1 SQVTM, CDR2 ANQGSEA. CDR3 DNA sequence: TGCAGCGTTGGGACTAGCGGAACCTACGAGCAGTACTTC. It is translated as CSVGTSGTYEQYF.

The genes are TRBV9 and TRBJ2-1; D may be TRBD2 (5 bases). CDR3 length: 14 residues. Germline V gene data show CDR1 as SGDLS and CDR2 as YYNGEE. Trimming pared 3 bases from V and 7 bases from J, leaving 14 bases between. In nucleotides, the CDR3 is TGTGCCAGCAGCGCGACCGGGGATCTGAATGAGCAGTTCTTC. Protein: CASSATGDLNEQFF. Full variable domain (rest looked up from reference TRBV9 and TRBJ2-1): DSGVTQTPKHLITATGQRVTLRCSPRSGDLSVYWYQQSLDQGLQFLIQYYNGEERAKGNILERFSAQQFPDLHSELNLSSLELGDSALYFCASSATGDLNEQFFGPGTRLTVL.

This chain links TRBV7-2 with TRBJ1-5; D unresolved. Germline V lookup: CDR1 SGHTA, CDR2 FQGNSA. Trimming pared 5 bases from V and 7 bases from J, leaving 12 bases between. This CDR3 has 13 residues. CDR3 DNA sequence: TGTGCCAGCAGCCCCAGTCTGAAGCAGCCCCAGCATTTT. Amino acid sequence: CASSPSLKQPQHF.

CDR3 nucleotides: TGCGCCAGCAGTCGCCCGACAGGGAGCTTCACAGATACGCAGTATTTT. The encoded protein is CASSRPTGSFTDTQYF. V gene TRBV23-1 combines with J gene TRBJ2-3, with TRBD1 matching 7 bases. TRBV23-1 is designated an ORF whose function remains uncertain. V was pared by 4 bases and J by 2 bases, with 9 bases of the junction left unmatched. The CDR3 covers 16 residues.

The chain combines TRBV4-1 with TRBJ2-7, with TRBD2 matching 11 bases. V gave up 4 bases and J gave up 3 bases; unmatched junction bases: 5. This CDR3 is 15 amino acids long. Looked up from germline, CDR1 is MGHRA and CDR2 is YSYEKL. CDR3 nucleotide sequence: TGCGCCAGCAGCCTTCGGACTAGCGGGTTCTACGAGCAGTACTTC. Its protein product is CASSLRTSGFYEQYF.

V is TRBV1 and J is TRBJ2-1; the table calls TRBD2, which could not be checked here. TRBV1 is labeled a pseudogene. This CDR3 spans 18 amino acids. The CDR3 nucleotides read TGCACCAGCAGCCAAGATCAGGGGCTAGCGGGAGGGCGAGATGAGCAGTTCTTC. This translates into CTSSQDQGLAGGRDEQFF.

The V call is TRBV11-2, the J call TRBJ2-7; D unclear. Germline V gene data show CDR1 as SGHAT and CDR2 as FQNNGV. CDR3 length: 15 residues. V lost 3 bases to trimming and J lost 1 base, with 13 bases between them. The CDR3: CASSFQMSDSYEQYF. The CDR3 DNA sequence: TGTGCCAGCAGCTTCCAAATGTCCGATTCCTACGAGCAGTACTTC. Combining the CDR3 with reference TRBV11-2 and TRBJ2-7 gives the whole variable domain EAGVAQSPRYKIIEKRQSVAFWCNPISGHATLYWYQQILGQGPKLLIQFQNNGVVDDSQLPKDRFSAERLKGVDSTLKIQPAKLEDSAVYLCASSFQMSDSYEQYFGPGTRLTVT.

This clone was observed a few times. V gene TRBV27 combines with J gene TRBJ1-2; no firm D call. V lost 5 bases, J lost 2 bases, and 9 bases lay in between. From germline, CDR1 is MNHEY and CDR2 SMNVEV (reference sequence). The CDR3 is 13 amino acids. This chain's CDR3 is CASSLTVNYGYTF. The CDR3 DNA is TGTGCCAGCAGTCTCACAGTCAACTATGGCTACACCTTC.

As DNA, the CDR3 is TGTGCCAGCAGCTCCTTTGGGGAGACCCAGTACTTC. Translating gives CASSSFGETQYF. The gene calls are TRBV13 and TRBJ2-5; D is uncertain. Per the germline V gene, CDR1 is PRHDT and CDR2 is FYEKMQ (reference sequence). This CDR3 is built from 12 residues. V gave up 4 bases and J gave up 5 bases, with 8 bases separating them.

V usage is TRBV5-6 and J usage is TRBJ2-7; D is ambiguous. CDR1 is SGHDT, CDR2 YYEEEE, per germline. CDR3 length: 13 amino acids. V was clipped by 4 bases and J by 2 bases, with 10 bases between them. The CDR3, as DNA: TGTGCCAGCAGCCCCCCGGCACCCTACGAGCAGTACTTC. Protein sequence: CASSPPAPYEQYF.